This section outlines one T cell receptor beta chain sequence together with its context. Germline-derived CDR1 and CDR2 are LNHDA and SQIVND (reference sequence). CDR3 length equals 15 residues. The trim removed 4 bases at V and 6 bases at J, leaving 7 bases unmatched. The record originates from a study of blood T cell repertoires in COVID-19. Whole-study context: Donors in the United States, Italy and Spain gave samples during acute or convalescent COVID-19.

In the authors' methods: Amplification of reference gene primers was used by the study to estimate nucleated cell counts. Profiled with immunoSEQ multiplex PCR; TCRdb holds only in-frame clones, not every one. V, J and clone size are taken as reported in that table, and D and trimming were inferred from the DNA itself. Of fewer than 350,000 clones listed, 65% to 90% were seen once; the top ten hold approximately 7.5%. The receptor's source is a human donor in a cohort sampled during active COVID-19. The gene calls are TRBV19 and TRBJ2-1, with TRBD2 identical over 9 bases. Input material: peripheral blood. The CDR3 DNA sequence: TGTGCCAGTAGTACACGCGGGGGGGGGACCAATGAGCAGTTCTTC. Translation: CASSTRGGGTNEQFF.